This section outlines one T cell receptor (beta chain) sequence together with its context. No antigen is known for it. This sample was included in a study of blood T cells in healthy people across ages. Study findings and constraints: Strong correlation linked observed beta diversity and percent naive T cells.

It was with a sample-barcoded 5' primer and a J-beta primer mix that a second PCR of about 7 to 12 cycles was run. TCRdb re-called the 5' RACE reads through MiXCR, storing one row per CDR3 protein. The sample carries roughly 680,000 distinct CDR3 sequences, over 40% recorded once. The sample was blood. The TCR sequence derives from a woman aged 80 or over in good health.

CDR3 DNA sequence: TGTGCCAGCAGCCAGCAGACAGAAAACTATGGCTACACCTTC. Translation gives CASSQQTENYGYTF. The gene calls are TRBV4-2 and TRBJ1-2; D perhaps matches TRBD1 (5 bases). This CDR3 is built from 14 residues. Deletions cut 3 bases from V and 2 bases from J, with 10 bases between. CDR1 and CDR2 from the germline V gene are LGHNA and YNFKEQ.